A single sample is the source of the 16 T cell receptor beta chains below, sequenced in a study of blood T cell repertoires in COVID-19. This table comes from immunoSEQ multiplex PCR, and its TCRdb copy is limited to in-frame clones, with some not included. The repertoire holds a few hundred thousand clones, with roughly four fifths as singletons. The sequenced sample consisted of peripheral blood. The receptors come from a woman in her fifties or sixties with acute or convalescent COVID-19.

This clone was seen a single time. The chain has TRBV19 and TRBJ1-4, with D possibly TRBD1 on 6 matching bases. The CDR3 runs 16 residues. The germline V and J ends were trimmed by 5 bases and 0 bases, with 13 bases remaining between them. CDR1 and CDR2 (germline): LNHDA, SQIVND (reference sequence). CDR3 region: CASSPRTATTNEKLFF. The CDR3 DNA is TGTGCCAGTAGTCCAAGGACAGCTACAACTAATGAAAAACTGTTTTTT.

The chain is built from TRBV28 and TRBJ1-6, with D maybe TRBD1 (5 bases). Deletions cut 7 bases from V and 0 bases from J, with 10 bases between. The CDR3 has 15 residues. The germline CDR1 and CDR2 sequences are MDHEN and SYDVKM. The CDR3 here is CASKKTDSYNSPLHF. The CDR3 DNA is TGTGCCAGCAAGAAGACAGACTCCTATAATTCACCCCTCCACTTT.

CDR3 in DNA: TGTGCCAGCAGCTTCATTGCTGGGACTAGCGGGGGATCCAATGAGCAGTTCTTC. Encoded protein: CASSFIAGTSGGSNEQFF. The chain is built from TRBV5-6 and TRBJ2-1; 14 nucleotides line up with TRBD2. This CDR3 has 18 amino acids. The germline V gene has CDR1 SGHDT and CDR2 YYEEEE. After removal of 2 bases from V and 6 bases from J, the junction contained 10 bases not matched to a gene. The variable domain in full, completed from reference TRBV5-6 and TRBJ2-1, reads DAGVTQSPTHLIKTRGQQVTLRCSPKSGHDTVSWYQQALGQGPQFIFQYYEEEERQRGNFPDRFSGHQFPNYSSELNVNALLLGDSALYLCASSFIAGTSGGSNEQFFGPGTRLTVL.

This clone was picked up a small number of times. The chain joins TRBV27 to TRBJ1-1; unclear D gene. The CDR3 is 11 residues long. Germline loops: CDR1 MNHEY, CDR2 SMNVEV (reference sequence). V lost 8 bases and J 4 bases, leaving 8 bases between the germline ends. The CDR3 is CASLFGTEAFF. Written as DNA, the CDR3 is TGTGCCAGCCTATTTGGCACTGAAGCTTTCTTT.

The rearrangement links TRBV15 to TRBJ1-2; tentatively, D is TRBD1 (5 bases). This CDR3 is built from 15 residues. V shed 1 base and J shed 4 bases, with 13 bases lying between them. CDR1 LNHNV and CDR2 YYDKDF come from the germline V gene (reference sequence). The CDR3 loop is CATSRAYDSSYGYTF. The CDR3 DNA is TGTGCCACCAGCAGAGCCTATGACAGTTCCTATGGCTACACCTTC. The whole variable domain, remainder taken from reference TRBV15 and TRBJ1-2, is DAMVIQNPRYQVTQFGKPVTLSCSQTLNHNVMYWYQQKSSQAPKLLFHYYDKDFNNEADTPDNFQSRRPNTSFCFLDIRSPGLGDTAMYLCATSRAYDSSYGYTFGSGTRLTVV.

This chain links TRBV6-5 with TRBJ1-1; tentative D call: TRBD1 (5 bases). The CDR3 totals 13 residues. The germline V gene has CDR1 MNHEY and CDR2 SVGAGI. The V gene lost 6 bases and the J gene lost 6 bases, with 14 bases spanning the gap. Here the CDR3 reads CASRRPGLAEAFF. DNA for the CDR3: TGTGCCAGCAGACGTCCAGGGTTGGCTGAAGCTTTCTTT.

The J gene is TRBJ1-5, the V gene TRBV7-8; TRBD1 aligns across 11 bases. The V gene's germline CDR1 is SGHVS and CDR2 FQNEAQ. The CDR3 loop spans 16 amino acids. J was trimmed by 7 bases and V by 5 bases; bases with no gene match: 10. The CDR3 DNA follows: TGTGCCAGCAGCCCCGGGACAGGGGGAGTTCAACAGCCCCAGCATTTT. Its translation: CASSPGTGGVQQPQHF. Full variable domain (remainder filled in from reference TRBV7-8 and TRBJ1-5): GAGVSQSPRYKVAKRGQDVALRCDPISGHVSLFWYQQALGQGPEFLTYFQNEAQLDKSGLPSDRFFAERPEGSVSTLKIQRTQQEDSAVYLCASSPGTGGVQQPQHFGDGTRLSIL.

V and J are TRBV28 and TRBJ2-1, with 7 bases fitting TRBD1. CDR1 and CDR2 (germline): MDHEN, SYDVKM. The CDR3 is made up of 13 amino acids. After removal of 10 bases from V and 4 bases from J, the junction contained 7 bases not matched to a gene. CDR3 sequence (DNA): TGTGCCACCCGAGGGGGCCGTTACAATGAGCAGTTCTTC. Its translation: CATRGGRYNEQFF.

The CDR3 sequence is CASSLGTADNYGYTF. The CDR3 DNA reads as TGTGCCAGTAGCCTAGGGACAGCAGATAACTATGGCTACACCTTC. This sequence joins TRBV19 and TRBJ1-2; 7 bases map to TRBD1. The CDR3 is 15 amino acids. Germline trimming cut 6 bases from V and 1 base from J; bases unmatched to any gene: 8. Germline lookup yields CDR1 LNHDA and CDR2 SQIVND (reference sequence).

The CDR3 here is CASSIRGQGALTYNEQFF. CDR3 sequence (DNA): TGTGCCAGTAGTATTAGGGGACAGGGGGCGTTAACCTACAATGAGCAGTTCTTC. The chain has TRBV19 and TRBJ2-1; 12 bases fit TRBD1. Germline trimming cut 3 bases from V and 2 bases from J; bases unmatched to any gene: 8. The CDR3 totals 18 residues. Germline lookup yields CDR1 LNHDA and CDR2 SQIVND (reference sequence).

The CDR3, as DNA: TGCGCCAGCACCCTTGGGGGGGGGACCTACAATGAGCAGTTCTTC. It yields the protein CASTLGGGTYNEQFF. V usage is TRBV4-1 and J usage is TRBJ2-1; 7 bases are a match to TRBD2. The CDR3 spans 15 residues. Germline V CDR1 and CDR2: MGHRA, YSYEKL. The V gene end was trimmed by 7 bases and the J gene end by 2 bases; junction bases not matched to a gene: 8.

J is TRBJ1-1 and V is TRBV11-2; no clear D. The V end lost 5 bases, the J end lost 9 bases, and 13 bases lay between the germline ends. This CDR3 comprises 12 residues. Germline CDR1 reads SGHAT; CDR2 reads FQNNGV. The CDR3 DNA follows: TGTGCCAGCAGCACCCGGGATTATCAAGCTTTCTTT. Translating gives CASSTRDYQAFF.

This sequence joins TRBV12-3 or TRBV12-4 and TRBJ1-5, with 8 bases that match TRBD1. This CDR3 has 13 residues. J lost 7 bases, V lost 3 bases, and 2 bases had no gene match. CDR3 nucleotides: TGTGCCAGCAGTTTCGGACAGGGACAGCCCCAGCATTTT. Translation gives CASSFGQGQPQHF.

The CDR3 loop is CASGGGRGGNEQFF. CDR3 nucleotides: TGTGCCAGTGGAGGGGGCCGAGGGGGCAATGAGCAGTTCTTC. V is TRBV19 and J is TRBJ2-1; tentative D call: TRBD1 (7 bases). Trimming removed 8 bases from V and 6 bases from J, with 17 bases in between. The CDR3 loop spans 14 amino acids. Germline V lookup: CDR1 LNHDA, CDR2 SQIVND (reference sequence).

V and J are TRBV5-1 and TRBJ1-3; a possible D gene is TRBD1 (6 bases). Looked up from germline, CDR1 is SGHRS and CDR2 is YFSETQ. The germline V and J ends were trimmed by 1 base and 2 bases, with 10 bases remaining between them. This CDR3 has 15 residues. Here the CDR3 reads CASSLQGIPGNTIYF. CDR3 nucleotide sequence: TGCGCCAGCAGCTTGCAGGGGATCCCTGGAAACACCATATATTTT. The variable domain in full, completed from reference TRBV5-1 and TRBJ1-3, reads KAGVTQTPRYLIKTRGQQVTLSCSPISGHRSVSWYQQTPGQGLQFLFEYFSETQRNKGNFPGRFSGRQFSNSRSEMNVSTLELGDSALYLCASSLQGIPGNTIYFGEGSWLTVV.

The chain couples TRBV5-6 to TRBJ2-1; D may be TRBD2 (7 bases). V lost 6 bases and J 13 bases, leaving 17 bases between the germline ends. The CDR3 length is 12 residues. CDR1 is SGHDT and CDR2 is YYEEEE in the germline V gene. In nucleotides, the CDR3 is TGTGCCAGCAACATTGAGGGGGGGAGACAGTTCTTC. It is translated as CASNIEGGRQFF.